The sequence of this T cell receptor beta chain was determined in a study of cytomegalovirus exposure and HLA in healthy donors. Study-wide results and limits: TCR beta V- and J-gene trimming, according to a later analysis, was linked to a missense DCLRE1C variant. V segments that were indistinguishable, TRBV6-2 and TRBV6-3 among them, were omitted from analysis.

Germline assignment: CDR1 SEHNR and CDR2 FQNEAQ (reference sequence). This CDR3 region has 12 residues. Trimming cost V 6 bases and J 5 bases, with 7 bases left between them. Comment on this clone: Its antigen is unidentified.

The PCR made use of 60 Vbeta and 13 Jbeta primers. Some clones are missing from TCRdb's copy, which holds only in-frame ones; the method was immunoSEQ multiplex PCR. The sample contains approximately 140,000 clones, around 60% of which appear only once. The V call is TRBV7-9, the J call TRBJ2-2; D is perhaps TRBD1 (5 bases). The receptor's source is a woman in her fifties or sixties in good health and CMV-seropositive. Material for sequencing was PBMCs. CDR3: CASRPGTGELFF. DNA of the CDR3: TGTGCCAGCAGACCAGGGACCGGGGAGCTGTTTTTT.